This T cell receptor beta chain was sequenced in a study of beta chain features in type 1 diabetes. Whole-study context: Under 110,000,000 sorted cells were examined across all samples. General observations from the study: PCR might preferentially amplify shorter templates, equally in patients and controls. For Type 1 diabetes patients, all four CD4+ subsets carried TCRB CDR3s that were moderately but significantly shorter.

The investigators reverse transcribed all of the isolated RNA, so they sequenced expressed TCRB transcripts. The method was immunoSEQ multiplex PCR; TCRdb's version includes in-frame clones alone and lacks a portion of them. The repertoire holds about 740,000 clones, with 10% to 15% as singletons. Using CD45RO/CCR7/CD25/CD127/CD95/CD27, CD4+ naive, central memory, regulatory and stem cell-like memory cells were sorted. Each population that was sorted was more than 95% pure. With V trimmed by 5 bases and J by 5 bases, 5 bases remained unmatched. The CDR3 is 14 amino acids. In germline, CDR1 is SGHVS, CDR2 FQNEAQ. Remarks on this clone: The antigen is not known.

The TCR comes from a man aged 18 to 29 with type 1 diabetes. The sample comprised naive CD4+ T cells from blood. V is TRBV7-8 and J is TRBJ1-1, with 10 bases identical to TRBD1. Here the CDR3 DNA reads TGTGCCAGCAGCCCGGACAGGGGGGTAACTGAAGCTTTCTTT. The encoded protein is CASSPDRGVTEAFF.